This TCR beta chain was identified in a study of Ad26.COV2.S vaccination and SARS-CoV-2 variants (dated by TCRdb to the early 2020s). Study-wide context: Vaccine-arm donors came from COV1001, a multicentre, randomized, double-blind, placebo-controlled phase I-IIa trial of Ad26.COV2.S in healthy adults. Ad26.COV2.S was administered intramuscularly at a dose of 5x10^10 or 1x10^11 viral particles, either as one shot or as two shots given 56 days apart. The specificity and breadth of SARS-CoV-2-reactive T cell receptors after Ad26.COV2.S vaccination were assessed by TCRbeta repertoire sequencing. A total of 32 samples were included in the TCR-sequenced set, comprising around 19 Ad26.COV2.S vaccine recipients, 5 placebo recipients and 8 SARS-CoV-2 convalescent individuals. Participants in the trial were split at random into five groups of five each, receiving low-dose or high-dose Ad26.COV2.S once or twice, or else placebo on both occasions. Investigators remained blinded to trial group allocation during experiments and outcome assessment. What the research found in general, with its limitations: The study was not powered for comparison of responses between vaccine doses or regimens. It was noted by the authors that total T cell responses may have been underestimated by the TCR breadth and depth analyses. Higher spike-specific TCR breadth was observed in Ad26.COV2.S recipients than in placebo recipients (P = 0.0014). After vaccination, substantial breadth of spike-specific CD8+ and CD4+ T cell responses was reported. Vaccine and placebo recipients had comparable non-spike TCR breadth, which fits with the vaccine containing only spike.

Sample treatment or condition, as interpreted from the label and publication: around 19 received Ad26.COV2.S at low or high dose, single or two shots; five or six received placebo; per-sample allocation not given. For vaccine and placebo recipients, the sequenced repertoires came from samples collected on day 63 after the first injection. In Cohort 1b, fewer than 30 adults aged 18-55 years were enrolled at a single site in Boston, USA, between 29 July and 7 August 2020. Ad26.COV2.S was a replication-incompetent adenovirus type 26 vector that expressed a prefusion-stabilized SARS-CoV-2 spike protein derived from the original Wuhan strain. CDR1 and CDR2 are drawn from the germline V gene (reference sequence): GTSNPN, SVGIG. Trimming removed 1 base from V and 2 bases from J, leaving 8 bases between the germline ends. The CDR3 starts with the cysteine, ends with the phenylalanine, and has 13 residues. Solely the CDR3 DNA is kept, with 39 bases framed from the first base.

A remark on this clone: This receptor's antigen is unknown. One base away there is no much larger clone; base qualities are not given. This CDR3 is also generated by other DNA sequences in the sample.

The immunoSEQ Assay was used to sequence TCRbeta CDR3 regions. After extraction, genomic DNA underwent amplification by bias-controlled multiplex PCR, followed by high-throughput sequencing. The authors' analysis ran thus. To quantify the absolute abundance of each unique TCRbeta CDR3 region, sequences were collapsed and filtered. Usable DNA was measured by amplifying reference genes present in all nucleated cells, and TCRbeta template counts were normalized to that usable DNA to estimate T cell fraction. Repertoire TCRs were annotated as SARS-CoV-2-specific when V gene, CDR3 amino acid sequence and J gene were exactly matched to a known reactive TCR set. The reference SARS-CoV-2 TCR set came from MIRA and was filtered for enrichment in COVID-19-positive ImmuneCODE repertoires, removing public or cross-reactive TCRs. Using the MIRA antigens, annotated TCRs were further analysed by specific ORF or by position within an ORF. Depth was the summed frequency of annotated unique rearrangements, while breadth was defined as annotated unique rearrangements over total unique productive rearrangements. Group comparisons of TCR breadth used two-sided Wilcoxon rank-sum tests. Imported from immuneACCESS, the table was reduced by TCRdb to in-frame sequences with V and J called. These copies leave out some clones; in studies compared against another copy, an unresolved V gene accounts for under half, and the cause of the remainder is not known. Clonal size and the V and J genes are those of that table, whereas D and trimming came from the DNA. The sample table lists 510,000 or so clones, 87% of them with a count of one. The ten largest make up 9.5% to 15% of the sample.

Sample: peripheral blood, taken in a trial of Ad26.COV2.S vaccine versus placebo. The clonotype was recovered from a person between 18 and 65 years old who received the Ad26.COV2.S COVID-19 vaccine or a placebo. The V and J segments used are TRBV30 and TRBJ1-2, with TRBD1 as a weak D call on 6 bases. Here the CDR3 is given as CAWSGTGNYGYTF. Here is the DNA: TGTGCCTGGAGTGGAACAGGGAACTATGGCTACACCTTC.